These 17 T cell receptor beta chains came from one sample sequenced in a study of cytomegalovirus exposure and HLA in healthy donors. Using immunoSEQ multiplex PCR, the repertoire was profiled, and TCRdb retains in-frame clones only, with some absent. Of some 59,000 clones listed, about 91% are singletons. What was sequenced was PBMCs. Source of these receptors: a woman in her late teens or twenties in good health and CMV-seronegative.

This chain joins TRBV5-1 and TRBJ2-2; 8 bases match TRBD1. Per germline, CDR1 SGHRS and CDR2 YFSETQ. This CDR3 comprises 15 residues. V lost 1 base, J lost 5 bases, and 4 bases stayed unmatched. The DNA of the CDR3 is TGCGCCAGCAGCTTGCAGGGGGCGGAGACCGGGGAGCTGTTTTTT. This sequence encodes CASSLQGAETGELFF.

This chain connects TRBV27 to TRBJ2-1; the match to TRBD1 covers 7 bases. The CDR3 extends over 16 amino acids. J lost 1 base, V lost 4 bases, and 7 bases had no gene match. Germline V CDR1 and CDR2: MNHEY, SMNVEV (reference sequence). CDR3 in DNA: TGTGCCAGCAGTTACGACAGGGAATGGTCCTACAATGAGCAGTTCTTC. Encoded protein: CASSYDREWSYNEQFF.

The V call is TRBV6-5, the J call TRBJ2-1; 10 nucleotides align to TRBD2. The CDR3 contains 16 residues. The germline gives CDR1 MNHEY, CDR2 SVGAGI. Trimming at V came to 0 bases and at J to 5 bases, leaving 4 bases not matched to a gene. The CDR3 reads CASSYSLLAGNNEQFF. The DNA of the CDR3 is TGTGCCAGCAGTTACTCTTTACTAGCGGGGAACAATGAGCAGTTCTTC.

The chain is built from TRBV5-1 and TRBJ1-2; possible D gene TRBD1, 5 bases. Germline-derived CDR1 and CDR2 are SGHRS and YFSETQ. V lost 4 bases, J lost 7 bases, and 11 bases lay in between. The CDR3 extends over 12 amino acids. The CDR3 nucleotides read TGCGCCAGCAGCCCCCGGGACTCTGGCTACACCTTC. It is translated as CASSPRDSGYTF.

This chain joins TRBV9 and TRBJ2-7; possible D gene TRBD1, 6 bases. V was shortened by 0 bases and J by 6 bases, with 13 bases between the two germline ends. Per the germline V gene, CDR1 is SGDLS and CDR2 is YYNGEE. CDR3 length: 14 amino acids. CDR3 DNA: TGTGCCAGCAGCGTAGGGAGTGGGGGCAGCGAGCAGTACTTC. Translated: CASSVGSGGSEQYF.

CDR3 sequence: CAWSVNYRGPGNTIYF. The CDR3 nucleotides read TGTGCCTGGAGTGTCAATTACAGGGGGCCTGGAAACACCATATATTTT. This chain uses TRBV30 with TRBJ1-3, with TRBD1 matching 9 bases. The CDR3 totals 16 residues. Per the germline V gene, CDR1 is GTSNPN and CDR2 is SVGIG (reference sequence). V lost 0 bases, J lost 2 bases, and 5 bases stayed unmatched. The variable domain in full, completed from reference TRBV30 and TRBJ1-3, reads SQTIHQWPATLVQPVGSPLSLECTVEGTSNPNLYWYRQAAGRGLQLLFYSVGIGQISSEVPQNLSASRPQDRQFILSSKKLLLSDSGFYLCAWSVNYRGPGNTIYFGEGSWLTVV.

The chain employs TRBV11-2 and TRBJ2-5; D may be TRBD2 (6 bases). The CDR3 length is 13 residues. The V end lost 5 bases, the J end lost 4 bases, and 11 bases lay between the germline ends. CDR1 SGHAT and CDR2 FQNNGV come from the germline V gene. This CDR3 is CASSTGLGETQYF. The CDR3 nucleotides read TGTGCCAGCAGCACGGGACTCGGAGAGACCCAGTACTTC.

This clone was recorded only once. The gene calls are TRBV6-5 and TRBJ2-7; 9 bases agree with TRBD1. The CDR3 spans 15 residues. In germline, CDR1 is MNHEY, CDR2 SVGAGI. The J segment lost 3 bases and the V segment lost 2 bases, leaving 5 bases of the junction unmatched. DNA of the CDR3: TGTGCCAGCAGTTACGGACAGGGGTTAGGCTACGAGCAGTACTTC. This gives the protein CASSYGQGLGYEQYF.

This clone has a single count. V is TRBV29-1 and J is TRBJ2-1; D is perhaps TRBD2 (5 bases). Germline CDR1 SQVTM, CDR2 ANQGSEA. The CDR3 spans 11 residues. Trimming took 6 bases from V and 5 from J, leaving 8 bases between them. CDR3 in amino acids: CSVTGNNEQFF. As DNA, the CDR3 is TGCAGCGTCACCGGGAACAATGAGCAGTTCTTC.

V gene TRBV19 combines with J gene TRBJ2-2; TRBD1 matches at 10 bases. After removal of 2 bases from V and 6 bases from J, the junction contained 6 bases not matched to a gene. Germline V CDR1 and CDR2: LNHDA, SQIVND (reference sequence). The CDR3 spans 16 residues. DNA for the CDR3: TGTGCCAGTAGTATAATGGGTGGGACAGGGGCCGGGGAGCTGTTTTTT. Its translation is CASSIMGGTGAGELFF.

This clone was recorded only once. V usage is TRBV10-3 and J usage is TRBJ2-1; 9 bases map to TRBD2. V lost 4 bases, J lost 3 bases, and 4 bases stayed unmatched. CDR3 length equals 15 residues. CDR1 ENHRY and CDR2 SYGVKD come from the germline V gene. Here the CDR3 DNA reads TGTGCCATCAGTGGTGGGACTAGCATCTACAATGAGCAGTTCTTC. It specifies CAISGGTSIYNEQFF.

V gene TRBV7-2 combines with J gene TRBJ2-2, with 14 bases aligning to TRBD2. From germline, CDR1 is SGHTA and CDR2 FQGNSA. Germline trimming cut 5 bases from V and 4 bases from J; bases unmatched to any gene: 3. This CDR3 is built from 16 residues. CDR3 protein: CASSPGLAGVTGELFF. CDR3 coding DNA: TGTGCCAGCAGCCCGGGACTAGCGGGAGTCACCGGGGAGCTGTTTTTT.

The chain couples TRBV30 to TRBJ1-5, with 9 bases identical to TRBD1. The CDR3 contains 14 residues. V gave up 3 bases and J gave up 6 bases; unmatched junction bases: 6. CDR1 and CDR2 from the germline V gene are GTSNPN and SVGIG (reference sequence). CDR3: CAWSLQGAVQPQHF. In DNA, the CDR3 is TGTGCCTGGAGCCTACAGGGGGCAGTTCAGCCCCAGCATTTT.

This chain connects TRBV19 to TRBJ1-2; tentatively, D is TRBD1 (6 bases). This CDR3 has 14 amino acids. Trimming cost V 7 bases and J 0 bases, with 12 bases left between them. Germline V gene lookup returns CDR1 LNHDA and CDR2 SQIVND (reference sequence). CDR3 coding DNA: TGTGCCAGTAATCAGGGGTCTACTAACTATGGCTACACCTTC. It translates to CASNQGSTNYGYTF.

V gene TRBV9 combines with J gene TRBJ2-2; weak D call: TRBD1 (5 bases). CDR1 and CDR2 from the germline V gene are SGDLS and YYNGEE. V dropped 4 bases and J dropped 6 bases, with 13 bases sitting between them. The CDR3 runs to 14 residues. CDR3 sequence reads: CASSPTWGAGELFF. The DNA for the CDR3 is TGTGCCAGCAGCCCGACCTGGGGCGCCGGGGAGCTGTTTTTT.

The rearrangement joins TRBV19 to TRBJ2-2; 7 nucleotides align to TRBD1. Germline loops: CDR1 LNHDA, CDR2 SQIVND (reference sequence). V gave up 5 bases and J gave up 4 bases; unmatched junction bases: 4. The CDR3 has 14 residues. The CDR3, as DNA: TGTGCCAGTAGTGTAACAGGGGTCACCGGGGAGCTGTTTTTT. It translates to CASSVTGVTGELFF.

The chain combines TRBV7-9 with TRBJ2-1; a possible D gene is TRBD2 (5 bases). Trimming cost V 7 bases and J 6 bases, with 13 bases left between them. The CDR3 is 13 residues long. Per germline, CDR1 SEHNR and CDR2 FQNEAQ (reference sequence). CDR3 protein: CASTPGGSNEQFF. CDR3 nucleotides: TGTGCCAGCACTCCGGGCGGGTCCAATGAGCAGTTCTTC.